This T cell receptor (beta chain) was found in a study of Ad26.COV2.S vaccination and SARS-CoV-2 variants. Noted treatment: 19 received Ad26.COV2.S at low or high dose, single or two shots; 5 received placebo; per-sample allocation not given. Sample collection was performed on day 63 after the first vaccine or placebo injection. SARS-CoV-2 spike from the Wuhan strain was encoded by the vaccine, an Ad26 vector. TCRdb keeps only in-frame clones here, not all; method: immunoSEQ multiplex PCR. The sample lists 380,000 or so clones; around four fifths were seen once. This clone was counted a single time. The specimen was peripheral blood, collected in a trial of Ad26.COV2.S vaccine versus placebo. The sequence was collected from a person aged 18-65 years who received the Ad26.COV2.S COVID-19 vaccine or a placebo.

In nucleotides, the CDR3 is TGTGCCAGCAGCCTACTAGCGGGGGGGCCGGCGGAGACCCAGTACTTC. Its protein product is CASSLLAGGPAETQYF. The V and J genes are TRBV3-1 (or the pseudogene TRBV3-2) and TRBJ2-5; 13 positions match TRBD2. CDR3 length: 16 amino acids. CDR1 is LGHDT, CDR2 YNNKEL, per germline (reference sequence). Trimming removed 4 bases from V and 5 bases from J; junction bases left unmatched: 7.